Presented here are 25 T cell receptor beta chains from one specimen sequenced in a study of regulatory T cells in long-lasting Graves disease. The time point here: newly diagnosed GD, antithyroid drugs for less than 3 months. The TCR library was made from RNA that had been extracted from PBMCs in TRIzol. Researchers made TCR beta libraries by using iRepertoire HTBI primers and running Arm-PCR on CDR3 regions. TCRdb re-analysed the multiplex PCR reads in MiXCR, keeping a single row per CDR3 protein. The sample lists 400,000 to 650,000 distinct CDR3 sequences, about 16% occurring once. These data are also associated with another study on T cells in Graves' hyperthyroidism and ophthalmopathy.

Sequenced here: peripheral blood mononuclear cells (PBMCs), sampled at new diagnosis, from a patient treated with antithyroid drugs. Receptors were obtained from a woman aged 35-60 years with Graves disease.

This clonotype was observed a handful of times. This chain connects TRBV29-1 to TRBJ2-1; the match to TRBD1 covers 7 bases. This CDR3 has 16 amino acids. J was trimmed by 5 bases and V by 3 bases; bases with no gene match: 13. The germline CDR1 and CDR2 sequences are SQVTM and ANQGSEA. CDR3 nucleotides: TGCAGCGTTGAGGGGATACAGGGGATCACACACAATGAGCAGTTCTTC. Protein product: CSVEGIQGITHNEQFF.

Ten or more counts support this clonotype. The rearrangement joins TRBV30 to TRBJ1-1; 7 nucleotides align to TRBD1. This CDR3 region has 14 residues. The germline CDR1 and CDR2 sequences are GTSNPN and SVGIG (reference sequence). Trimming cost V 2 bases and J 1 base; bases outside gene matches: 4. CDR3 protein: CAWSPGQPNTEAFF. CDR3 bases: TGTGCCTGGAGTCCGGGACAGCCGAACACTGAAGCTTTCTTT.

CDR3: CASRGLLGWQFF. CDR3 nucleotides: TGCGCCAGTAGAGGGCTGCTGGGTTGGCAGTTCTTC. The genes are TRBV5-1 and TRBJ2-1, with D perhaps matching TRBD2 (5 bases). Trimming took off 8 bases at V and 12 bases at J, with 18 bases between the two ends. The germline V gene has CDR1 SGHRS and CDR2 YFSETQ. This CDR3 is built from 12 residues.

A remark on this clonotype: It may be a read error: a sequence one base away is much more abundant. The J gene is TRBJ2-7, the V gene TRBV2; D remains ambiguous. Trimming pared 5 bases from V and 2 bases from J, leaving 10 bases between. Germline CDR1 and CDR2: SNHLY and FYNNEI. The length of the CDR3 is 13 residues. DNA of the CDR3: TGTGCCAGCAGTCTCGTTGGACCCTACGAGCAGTACTTC. Protein sequence: CASSLVGPYEQYF.

In regard to this clonotype: Being one base from a much bigger clone, this may be a read error. The V gene is TRBV24-1, the J gene TRBJ2-1; 8 positions match TRBD1. The CDR3 runs to 16 residues. Per germline, CDR1 KGHDR and CDR2 SFDVKD. CDR3 region: CATSEPGGAGYNEQLF. CDR3 bases: TGTGCCACCAGTGAACCAGGGGGCGCTGGGTACAATGAGCAGCTCTTC.

Turning to this clonotype: A read error is likely, as this CDR3 ends without the conserved phenylalanine or tryptophan. This sequence joins TRBV14 and TRBJ2-7; the D gene is possibly TRBD2 (5 bases). From germline, CDR1 is SGHDN and CDR2 FVKESK. V was trimmed by 5 bases and J by 6 bases, leaving 11 bases between them. This CDR3 comprises 12 residues. CDR3 residues: CASSFPSGEQYL. The CDR3 DNA is TGTGCCAGCAGCTTCCCCAGCGGCGAGCAGTACCTC.

This clonotype was observed a few times. This chain connects TRBV5-1 to TRBJ2-7, with 9 bases matching TRBD1. CDR1 SGHRS and CDR2 YFSETQ come from the germline V gene. CDR3 length equals 15 residues. Germline trimming cut 1 base from V and 2 bases from J; bases unmatched to any gene: 4. The DNA for the CDR3 is TGCGCCAGCAGCTTGAGAGGACAGGGGCCCTACGAGCAGTACTTC. Amino acids: CASSLRGQGPYEQYF.

V and J are TRBV3-1 and TRBJ2-5; TRBD1 matches at 7 bases. Trimming took 4 bases from V and 3 from J; bases not matched to a gene: 8. Per germline, CDR1 LGHDT and CDR2 YNNKEL (reference sequence). The CDR3 length is 15 residues. The chain's CDR3 is CASSRRTGTEETQYF. The CDR3 coding sequence is TGTGCCAGCAGCCGTAGAACCGGGACAGAAGAGACCCAGTACTTC.

The V gene is TRBV5-1, the J gene TRBJ2-1; D perhaps matches TRBD1 (6 bases). The V gene's germline CDR1 is SGHRS and CDR2 YFSETQ. CDR3 length equals 14 residues. Trimming shortened V by 5 bases and J by 2 bases, and 11 bases separated the two germline ends. This CDR3 reads CASRSGDTYNEQFF. The CDR3 DNA follows: TGCGCCAGCAGATCAGGGGATACCTACAATGAGCAGTTCTTC.

The gene calls are TRBV7-9 and TRBJ1-2; no reliable D call. This CDR3 has 15 residues. Per the germline V gene, CDR1 is SEHNR and CDR2 is FQNEAQ (reference sequence). V was pared by 5 bases and J by 4 bases, with 17 bases between. As DNA, the CDR3 is TGTGCCAGCAGCCCCCGGGCTGGGGAGGGCTATGGCTACACCTTC. Translated: CASSPRAGEGYGYTF. The whole variable domain, remainder taken from reference TRBV7-9 and TRBJ1-2, is DTGVSQNPRHKITKRGQNVTFRCDPISEHNRLYWYRQTLGQGPEFLTYFQNEAQLEKSRLLSDRFSAERPKGSFSTLEIQRTEQGDSAMYLCASSPRAGEGYGYTFGSGTRLTVV.

The chain couples TRBV3-1 to TRBJ1-1; 10 bases are a match to TRBD1. CDR3 length: 15 amino acids. V was clipped by 2 bases and J by 4 bases; unmatched bases: 4. CDR1 LGHDT and CDR2 YNNKEL come from the germline V gene (reference sequence). In DNA form, the CDR3 reads TGTGCCAGCAGCCAAACGGACAGGGGGTCCACTGAAGCTTTCTTT. Protein sequence: CASSQTDRGSTEAFF.

The V gene is TRBV11-3, the J gene TRBJ2-7; maybe TRBD2 (6 bases). Trimming removed 9 bases at V and 0 bases at J, with 15 bases between. Germline assignment: CDR1 SGHNT and CDR2 YENEEA. The CDR3 length is 14 residues. CDR3 protein: CASSGLGGSYEQYF. Here the CDR3 DNA reads TGTGCCAGTTCGGGTTTGGGAGGCTCCTACGAGCAGTACTTC.

This chain connects TRBV5-1 to TRBJ2-2, with 7 bases that match TRBD1. The ends lost 6 bases at V and 2 bases at J; junction bases unmatched: 7. The germline gives CDR1 SGHRS, CDR2 YFSETQ. The CDR3 length is 15 residues. The CDR3 coding sequence is TGCGCCAGCACACGGACAGGCTTAAACACCGGGGAGCTGTTTTTT. It codes for CASTRTGLNTGELFF.

This clonotype was observed at least ten times. The V gene is TRBV18, the J gene TRBJ1-2, with TRBD1 as a possible D gene (5 bases). Trimming stripped 6 bases from V and 8 bases from J, with 19 bases between. Per germline, CDR1 KGHSH and CDR2 LQKENI. The CDR3 totals 14 residues. The CDR3 coding sequence is TGTGCCAGCTCCCGGGCCTCGACAGTCGGAGGCTACACCTTC. Encoded protein: CASSRASTVGGYTF.

J is TRBJ2-4 and V is TRBV13; D tentatively fits TRBD1 or TRBD2 (7 bases each). V was trimmed by 5 bases and J by 0 bases, leaving 17 bases between them. This CDR3 region has 17 residues. Germline V gene data show CDR1 as PRHDT and CDR2 as FYEKMQ (reference sequence). CDR3 nucleotides: TGTGCCAGCAGCCAACAGGGGAGGGAACTAGCCAAAAACATTCAGTACTTC. Protein sequence: CASSQQGRELAKNIQYF.

This clonotype was observed many times. The chain combines TRBV20-1 with TRBJ2-3; D is ambiguous. Germline CDR1 DFQATT, CDR2 SNEGSKA (reference sequence). The V and J ends lost 0 bases and 0 bases respectively, with 13 bases between them. The CDR3 consists of 16 residues. CDR3 in amino acids: CSARDWSRASTDTQYF. For the CDR3, the DNA is TGCAGTGCTAGAGATTGGTCCCGGGCGAGCACAGATACGCAGTATTTT.

Concerning this clonotype: This sequence may be a read error, since a much larger clone differs from it by one base. The chain couples TRBV11-1 to TRBJ2-1; D might be TRBD1 (6 bases). The CDR3 spans 15 residues. Germline CDR1 SGHAT, CDR2 FQDESV (reference sequence). CDR3 protein: CAGSPGQSSYNEQFF. The CDR3 DNA follows: TGTGCCGGCAGCCCCGGACAGTCCTCCTACAATGAGCAGTTCTTC.

Ten or more counts support this clonotype. The J gene is TRBJ2-3, the V gene TRBV28; a possible D gene is TRBD1 (5 bases). Deletions cut 6 bases from V and 3 bases from J, with 13 bases between. Germline-derived CDR1 and CDR2 are MDHEN and SYDVKM. The CDR3 is made up of 14 amino acids. This CDR3 is CASRFTGGTDTQYF. CDR3 in DNA: TGTGCCAGCAGGTTCACAGGTGGGACAGATACGCAGTATTTT.

This clonotype was seen at least ten times. This chain uses TRBV2 with TRBJ1-2; D might be TRBD1 (5 bases). The germline CDR1 and CDR2 sequences are SNHLY and FYNNEI. Trimming cost V 6 bases and J 3 bases, with 17 bases left between them. This CDR3 is 15 amino acids long. In DNA, the CDR3 is TGTGCCAGCAGCAAATCCGGGGGTACGGACTATGGCTACACCTTC. It is translated as CASSKSGGTDYGYTF.

Many counts were recorded for this clonotype. The rearrangement joins TRBV6-2 or TRBV6-3 to TRBJ1-3, with unresolved D. CDR3 size: 15 residues. Trimming shortened V by 5 bases and J by 0 bases, and 11 bases separated the two germline ends. Per germline, CDR1 MNHEY and CDR2 SVGEGT. As DNA, the CDR3 is TGTGCCAGCAGTGACGAACGGAGCTCTGGAAACACCATATATTTT. This sequence encodes CASSDERSSGNTIYF.

The chain recombines TRBV15 with TRBJ2-3; 14 bases match TRBD2. The CDR3 covers 18 residues. Germline CDR1 LNHNV, CDR2 YYDKDF (reference sequence). The ends lost 1 base at V and 6 bases at J; junction bases unmatched: 9. CDR3 DNA sequence: TGTGCCACCAGCAGAGGATACGGGACTAGCGGGGGAGGTGATACGCAGTATTTT. Amino acids: CATSRGYGTSGGGDTQYF.

This chain connects TRBV29-1 to TRBJ2-1; a possible D gene is TRBD1 (5 bases). Germline-derived CDR1 and CDR2 are SQVTM and ANQGSEA. CDR3 length: 16 amino acids. Trimming stripped 0 bases from V and 6 bases from J, with 18 bases between. The CDR3 DNA reads TGCAGCGTTGAAGATCCGGGCCAGGGTCCCACCAATGAGCAGTTCTTC. This gives the protein CSVEDPGQGPTNEQFF.

The rearrangement uses TRBV6-1 and TRBJ1-5, with TRBD1 identical over 8 bases. Germline CDR1 MNHNS, CDR2 SASEGT. CDR3 length: 14 amino acids. J was trimmed by 2 bases and V by 7 bases; bases with no gene match: 4. CDR3 DNA sequence: TGTGCCAGCATTATGACAGGGGGCAATCAGCCCCAGCATTTT. Its protein is CASIMTGGNQPQHF.

The sample holds a few counts of this clonotype. This chain uses TRBV6-2 or TRBV6-3 with TRBJ1-1; tentative D call: TRBD1 (5 bases). Per the germline V gene, CDR1 is MNHEY and CDR2 is SVGEGT. Trimming pared 10 bases from V and 0 bases from J, leaving 12 bases between. This CDR3 contains 13 residues. Here the CDR3 reads CAIRGRVNTEAFF. The CDR3 DNA reads as TGTGCCATCCGGGGCAGAGTGAACACTGAAGCTTTCTTT.

In this sample, this clonotype turned up many times. The V gene is TRBV5-6, the J gene TRBJ1-2; 7 bases are a match to TRBD1. Losses at the gene ends were 4 bases for V and 4 bases for J; bases not matched to a gene: 7. The germline V gene has CDR1 SGHDT and CDR2 YYEEEE. This CDR3 has 14 amino acids. CDR3 nucleotide sequence: TGTGCCAGCAGCGTCGGACAGGCCGCCTATGGCTACACCTTC. This gives the protein CASSVGQAAYGYTF.